This T cell receptor beta chain emerged from a study of cytomegalovirus exposure and HLA in healthy donors. Germline CDR1 MNHNS, CDR2 SASEGT. This CDR3 has 15 amino acids. V gave up 1 base and J gave up 0 bases, with 7 bases separating them. This PCR relied on a set of 60 Vbeta primers and 13 Jbeta primers. Repertoires were generated with immunoSEQ multiplex PCR, while TCRdb's copy carries only in-frame clones and drops some. The repertoire includes hundreds of thousands of clones, roughly 70% of them detected once, and 1.8% sits in the top ten. Sequenced: PBMCs. This chain connects TRBV6-1 to TRBJ1-3, with a tentative D call TRBD1 (5 bases). This TCR came from a woman aged 30 to 39 in good health and CMV-seronegative. The CDR3 spells CASSEVGGSGNTIYF. Written as DNA, the CDR3 is TGTGCCAGCAGTGAAGTCGGGGGCTCTGGAAACACCATATATTTT.